The 13 T cell receptor beta chains given below trace back to one sample, sequenced in a study of regulatory T cells in long-lasting Graves disease. Sample time point: persistent/refractory GD, antithyroid drugs over 5 years with positive TRAb. PBMC-extracted RNA yielded the TCR library. iRepertoire HTBI primers and Arm-PCR of CDR3 regions built TCR beta libraries. In TCRdb, the multiplex PCR reads were re-called with MiXCR into one record per CDR3 protein. Of some 330,000 distinct CDR3 sequences listed, roughly 20% are singletons. Sample: peripheral blood mononuclear cells (PBMCs), taken when the disease was refractory, from a patient treated with antithyroid drugs. Receptors originate from a middle-aged woman with Graves disease.

This clonotype came up a few times. The V and J genes are TRBV11-2 and TRBJ1-3; D is unclear. Germline V lookup: CDR1 SGHAT, CDR2 FQNNGV. The CDR3 loop spans 13 amino acids. Trimming stripped 5 bases from V and 14 bases from J, with 19 bases between. For the CDR3, the DNA is TGTGCCAGCAGCCGAATCTGGTACCGGGAGGTATATTTT. Its translation is CASSRIWYREVYF. Using reference TRBV11-2 and TRBJ1-3 for the parts outside the CDR3, the full variable domain is EAGVAQSPRYKIIEKRQSVAFWCNPISGHATLYWYQQILGQGPKLLIQFQNNGVVDDSQLPKDRFSAERLKGVDSTLKIQPAKLEDSAVYLCASSRIWYREVYFGEGSWLTVV.

V usage is TRBV6-2 or TRBV6-3 and J usage is TRBJ2-1; 7 nucleotides agree with TRBD1. This CDR3 is built from 15 residues. The germline gives CDR1 MNHEY, CDR2 SVGEGT. V gave up 0 bases and J gave up 4 bases; unmatched junction bases: 3. DNA of the CDR3: TGTGCCAGCAGTTACTCGGGGGACAGTTACAATGAGCAGTTCTTC. Its protein product is CASSYSGDSYNEQFF.

The rearrangement links TRBV5-1 to TRBJ2-5, with D tentatively TRBD2 (5 bases). From germline, CDR1 is SGHRS and CDR2 YFSETQ. This CDR3 region has 15 residues. Trimming removed 4 bases at V and 2 bases at J, with 15 bases between. CDR3 amino acids: CASSAAESGQETQYF. The CDR3 nucleotides read TGCGCCAGCAGCGCCGCAGAATCGGGACAAGAGACCCAGTACTTC.

This clonotype appeared many times. This sequence joins TRBV2 and TRBJ1-2, with 10 bases matching TRBD1. The germline gives CDR1 SNHLY, CDR2 FYNNEI. J lost 10 bases, V lost 6 bases, and 8 bases had no gene match. The length of the CDR3 is 13 residues. The CDR3 region is CASRNPGQGSYTF. Here the CDR3 DNA reads TGTGCCAGCAGGAACCCGGGACAGGGGTCCTACACCTTC.

The table lists this clonotype with a few counts. V usage is TRBV7-6 and J usage is TRBJ2-5, with TRBD2 matching 9 bases. The trim removed 1 base at V and 1 base at J, leaving 7 bases unmatched. CDR1 and CDR2 from the germline V gene are SGHVS and FNYEAQ. The length of the CDR3 is 17 residues. The CDR3 region is CASSLGLAVILQETQYF. The CDR3 DNA reads as TGTGCCAGCAGCTTAGGACTAGCGGTAATACTCCAAGAGACCCAGTACTTC.

This clonotype was counted a few times. The rearrangement links TRBV5-1 to TRBJ1-1, with 7 positions matching TRBD1. J lost 0 bases, V lost 4 bases, and 9 bases had no gene match. Germline V gene sequence: CDR1 SGHRS, CDR2 YFSETQ. This CDR3 comprises 16 residues. CDR3 residues: CASSKGQTVLNTEAFF. CDR3 coding DNA: TGCGCCAGCAGCAAGGGACAGACAGTTCTGAACACTGAAGCTTTCTTT.

This clonotype was seen repeatedly, ten times or more. This sequence joins TRBV2 and TRBJ1-4, with D uncertain. Germline V gives CDR1 SNHLY, CDR2 FYNNEI. V was shortened by 2 bases and J by 0 bases, with 13 bases between the two germline ends. The CDR3 spans 17 residues. The CDR3 DNA follows: TGTGCCAGCAGTGAATGGGAACTGGATGCAACTAATGAAAAACTGTTTTTT. Amino acids: CASSEWELDATNEKLFF.

This chain links TRBV11-2 with TRBJ2-2, with TRBD1 as a possible D gene (6 bases). The CDR3 has 14 amino acids. Germline CDR1 is SGHAT and CDR2 is FQNNGV. With 6 bases removed from V and 7 bases from J, the gap between germline ends came to 15 bases. The CDR3 nucleotides are TGTGCCAGCAGTATTTATAGCAGGGGCGGGGAGCTGTTTTTT. Protein product: CASSIYSRGGELFF.

This clonotype was seen at least ten times. This chain joins TRBV28 and TRBJ2-7; TRBD2 matches at 10 bases. The CDR3 spans 16 residues. CDR1 MDHEN and CDR2 SYDVKM come from the germline V gene. The junction had 8 bases not matched to a gene; V was cut back by 6 bases and J by 0 bases. CDR3 sequence (DNA): TGTGCCAGCAGAACTAGCGGGGAACCCAGCTCCTACGAGCAGTACTTC. Its protein is CASRTSGEPSSYEQYF.

The chain links TRBV20-1 to TRBJ2-7, with 7 bases that match TRBD2. V gave up 6 bases and J gave up 5 bases; unmatched junction bases: 13. Germline loops: CDR1 DFQATT, CDR2 SNEGSKA (reference sequence). The length of the CDR3 is 14 residues. The CDR3 sequence is CSAPAPTSPHEQYF. The DNA for the CDR3 is TGCAGTGCCCCGGCCCCGACTAGCCCGCACGAGCAGTACTTC.

The V and J genes are TRBV29-1 and TRBJ2-7; 7 bases align to TRBD1. V lost 0 bases, J lost 3 bases, and 8 bases stayed unmatched. The CDR3 extends over 15 amino acids. Germline lookup yields CDR1 SQVTM and CDR2 ANQGSEA. The CDR3 is CSVEENRGRDYEQYF. The CDR3 DNA follows: TGCAGCGTTGAAGAGAACAGGGGAAGGGACTACGAGCAGTACTTC.

CDR3 sequence: CAISETGTGELFF. The DNA for the CDR3 is TGTGCCATCAGTGAGACAGGGACCGGGGAGCTGTTTTTT. The genes are TRBV10-3 and TRBJ2-2, with D possibly being TRBD1 (6 bases). The V gene lost 2 bases and the J gene lost 5 bases, with 6 bases spanning the gap. CDR3 size: 13 residues. CDR1 ENHRY and CDR2 SYGVKD come from the germline V gene.

The chain is built from TRBV3-1 and TRBJ1-2; D is uncertain. With 1 base removed from V and 6 bases from J, the gap between germline ends came to 24 bases. Per the germline V gene, CDR1 is LGHDT and CDR2 is YNNKEL (reference sequence). CDR3 length equals 18 residues. The CDR3 coding sequence is TGTGCCAGCAGCCAAGTCCTGAAAGGAACTAGGAGTACCCATGGCTACACCTTC. Amino acids: CASSQVLKGTRSTHGYTF.